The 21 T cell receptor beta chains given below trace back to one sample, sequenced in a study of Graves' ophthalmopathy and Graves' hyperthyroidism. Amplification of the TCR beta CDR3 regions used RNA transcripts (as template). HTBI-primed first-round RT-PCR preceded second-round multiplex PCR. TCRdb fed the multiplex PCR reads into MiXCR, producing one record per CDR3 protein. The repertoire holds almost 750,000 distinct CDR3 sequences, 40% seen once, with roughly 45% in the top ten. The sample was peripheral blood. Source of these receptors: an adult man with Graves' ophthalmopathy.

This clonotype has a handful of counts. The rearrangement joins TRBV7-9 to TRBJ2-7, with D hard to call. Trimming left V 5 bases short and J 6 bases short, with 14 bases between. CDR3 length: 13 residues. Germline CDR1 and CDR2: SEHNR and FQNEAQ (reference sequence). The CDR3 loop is CASSPSQEREQYF. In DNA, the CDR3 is TGTGCCAGCAGCCCTAGTCAGGAGCGCGAGCAGTACTTC.

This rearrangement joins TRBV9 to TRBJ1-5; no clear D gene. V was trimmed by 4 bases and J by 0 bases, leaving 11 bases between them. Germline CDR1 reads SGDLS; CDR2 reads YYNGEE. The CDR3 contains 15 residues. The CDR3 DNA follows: TGTGCCAGCAGCCAAGATACGGTTAGCAATCAGCCCCAGCATTTT. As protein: CASSQDTVSNQPQHF. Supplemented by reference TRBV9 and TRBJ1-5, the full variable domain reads DSGVTQTPKHLITATGQRVTLRCSPRSGDLSVYWYQQSLDQGLQFLIQYYNGEERAKGNILERFSAQQFPDLHSELNLSSLELGDSALYFCASSQDTVSNQPQHFGDGTRLSIL.

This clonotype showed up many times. The CDR3 region is CASSLGQASPLHF. For the CDR3, the DNA is TGTGCCAGCAGCTTGGGACAGGCGTCACCCCTCCACTTT. The chain recombines TRBV5-6 with TRBJ1-6, with D maybe TRBD1 (6 bases). Trimming pared 0 bases from V and 10 bases from J, leaving 8 bases between. CDR1 and CDR2 from the germline V gene are SGHDT and YYEEEE. The CDR3 runs 13 residues.

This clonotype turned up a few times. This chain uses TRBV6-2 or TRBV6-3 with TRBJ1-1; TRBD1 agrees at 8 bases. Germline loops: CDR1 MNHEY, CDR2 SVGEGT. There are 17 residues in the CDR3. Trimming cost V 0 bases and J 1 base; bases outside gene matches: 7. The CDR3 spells CASSYSTKGTGNTEAFF. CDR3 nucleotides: TGTGCCAGCAGTTACTCGACGAAAGGGACAGGGAACACTGAAGCTTTCTTT.

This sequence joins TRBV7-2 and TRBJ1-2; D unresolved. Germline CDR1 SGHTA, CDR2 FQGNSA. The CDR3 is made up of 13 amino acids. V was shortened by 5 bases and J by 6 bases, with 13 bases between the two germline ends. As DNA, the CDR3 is TGTGCCAGCAGCGTTGGTGGGGATGATGGCTACACCTTC. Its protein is CASSVGGDDGYTF.

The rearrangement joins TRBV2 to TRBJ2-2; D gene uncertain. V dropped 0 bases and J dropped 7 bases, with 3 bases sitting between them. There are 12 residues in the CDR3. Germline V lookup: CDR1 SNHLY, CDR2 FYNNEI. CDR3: CASSEASGELFF. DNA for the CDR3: TGTGCCAGCAGTGAAGCTAGCGGGGAGCTGTTTTTT.

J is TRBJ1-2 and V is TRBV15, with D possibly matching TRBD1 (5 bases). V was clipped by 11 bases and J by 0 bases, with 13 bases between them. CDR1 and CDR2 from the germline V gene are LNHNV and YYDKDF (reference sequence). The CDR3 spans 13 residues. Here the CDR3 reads CAWLGRTNYGYTF. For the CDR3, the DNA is TGTGCCTGGTTGGGACGGACTAACTATGGCTACACCTTC. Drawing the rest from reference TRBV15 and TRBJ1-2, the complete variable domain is DAMVIQNPRYQVTQFGKPVTLSCSQTLNHNVMYWYQQKSSQAPKLLFHYYDKDFNNEADTPDNFQSRRPNTSFCFLDIRSPGLGDTAMYLCAWLGRTNYGYTFGSGTRLTVV.

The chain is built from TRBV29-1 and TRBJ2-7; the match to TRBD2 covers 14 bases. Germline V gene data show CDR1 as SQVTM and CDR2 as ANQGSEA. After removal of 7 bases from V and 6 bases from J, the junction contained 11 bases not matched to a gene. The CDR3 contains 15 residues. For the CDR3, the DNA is TGCAGCGCAGTCCCCGGGACTAGCGGGAGCCGCGAGCAGTACTTC. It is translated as CSAVPGTSGSREQYF.

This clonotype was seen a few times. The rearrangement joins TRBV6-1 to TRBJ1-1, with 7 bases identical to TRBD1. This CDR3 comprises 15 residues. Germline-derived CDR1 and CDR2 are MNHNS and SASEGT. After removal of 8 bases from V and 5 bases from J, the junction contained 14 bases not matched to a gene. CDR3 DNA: TGTGCCAGCTCACGGACCCGGGACAGCCTAACTGAAGCTTTCTTT. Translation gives CASSRTRDSLTEAFF.

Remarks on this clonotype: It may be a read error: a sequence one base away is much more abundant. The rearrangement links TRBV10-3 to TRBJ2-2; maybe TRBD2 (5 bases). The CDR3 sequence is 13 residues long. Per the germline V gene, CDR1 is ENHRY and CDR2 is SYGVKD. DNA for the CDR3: TGTGCCACCATTGACGGGAACACCGGGGAGCTGGTTTTT. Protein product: CATIDGNTGELVF.

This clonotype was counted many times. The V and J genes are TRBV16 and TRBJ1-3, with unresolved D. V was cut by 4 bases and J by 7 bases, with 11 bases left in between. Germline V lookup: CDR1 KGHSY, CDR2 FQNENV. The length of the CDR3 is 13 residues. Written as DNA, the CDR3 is TGTGCCAGCAGCCCTGAATGGGGTAACACCATATATTTT. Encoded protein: CASSPEWGNTIYF. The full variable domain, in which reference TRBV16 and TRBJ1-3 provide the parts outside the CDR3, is GEEVAQTPKHLVRGEGQKAKLYCAPIKGHSYVFWYQQVLKNEFKFLISFQNENVFDETGMPKERFSAKCLPNSPCSLEIQATKLEDSAVYFCASSPEWGNTIYFGEGSWLTVV.

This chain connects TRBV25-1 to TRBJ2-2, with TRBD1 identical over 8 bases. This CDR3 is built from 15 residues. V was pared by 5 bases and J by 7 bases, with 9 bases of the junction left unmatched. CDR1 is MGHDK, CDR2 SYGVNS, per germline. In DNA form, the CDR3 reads TGTGCCAGCAGTTTATCGGACAGGGTGGGCGGGGAGCTGTTTTTT. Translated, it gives CASSLSDRVGGELFF.

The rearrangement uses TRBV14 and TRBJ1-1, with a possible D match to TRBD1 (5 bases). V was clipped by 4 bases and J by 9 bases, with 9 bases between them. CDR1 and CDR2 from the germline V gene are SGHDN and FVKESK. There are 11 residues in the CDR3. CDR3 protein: CASSRSGKAFF. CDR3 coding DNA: TGTGCCAGCAGCCGGTCAGGGAAAGCTTTCTTT.

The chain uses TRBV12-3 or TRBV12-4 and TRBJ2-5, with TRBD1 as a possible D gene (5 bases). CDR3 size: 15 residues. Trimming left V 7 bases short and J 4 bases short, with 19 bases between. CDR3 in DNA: TGTGCCAGCATCCCAGGTACAGGCGCTCGAGAGACCCAGTACTTC. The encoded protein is CASIPGTGARETQYF.

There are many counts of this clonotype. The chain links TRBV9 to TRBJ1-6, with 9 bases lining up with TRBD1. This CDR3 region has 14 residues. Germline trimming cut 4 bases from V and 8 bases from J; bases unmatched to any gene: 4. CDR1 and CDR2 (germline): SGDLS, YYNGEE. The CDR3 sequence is CASSQQGADSPLHF. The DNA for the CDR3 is TGTGCCAGCAGCCAACAGGGGGCTGATTCACCCCTCCACTTT.

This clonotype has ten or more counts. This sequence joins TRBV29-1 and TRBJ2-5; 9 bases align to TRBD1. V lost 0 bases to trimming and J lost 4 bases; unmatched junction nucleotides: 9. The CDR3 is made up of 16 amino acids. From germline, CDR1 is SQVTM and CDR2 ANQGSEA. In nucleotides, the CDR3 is TGCAGCGTTGAAGAGAGGGACAGGGAAGGCGGAGAGACCCAGTACTTC. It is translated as CSVEERDREGGETQYF.

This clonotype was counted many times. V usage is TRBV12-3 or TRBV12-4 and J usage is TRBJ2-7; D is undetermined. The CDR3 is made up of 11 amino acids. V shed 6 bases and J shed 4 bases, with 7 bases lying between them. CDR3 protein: CASRVGYEQYF. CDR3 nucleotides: TGTGCCAGCAGGGTTGGGTACGAGCAGTACTTC.

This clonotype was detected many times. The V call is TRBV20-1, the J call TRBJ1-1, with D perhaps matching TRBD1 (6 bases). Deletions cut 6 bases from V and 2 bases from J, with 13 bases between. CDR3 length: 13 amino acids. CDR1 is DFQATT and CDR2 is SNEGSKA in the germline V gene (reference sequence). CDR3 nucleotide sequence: TGCAGTGCAGCGACGACAGGCAACACTGAAGCTTTCTTT. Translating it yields CSAATTGNTEAFF.

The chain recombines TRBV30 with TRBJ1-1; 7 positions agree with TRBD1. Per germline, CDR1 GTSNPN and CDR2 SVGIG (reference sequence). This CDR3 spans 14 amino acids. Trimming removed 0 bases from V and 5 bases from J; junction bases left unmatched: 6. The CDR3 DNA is TGTGCCTGGAGTGTTCCAGGGGGATGGACTGAAGCTTTCTTT. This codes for CAWSVPGGWTEAFF.

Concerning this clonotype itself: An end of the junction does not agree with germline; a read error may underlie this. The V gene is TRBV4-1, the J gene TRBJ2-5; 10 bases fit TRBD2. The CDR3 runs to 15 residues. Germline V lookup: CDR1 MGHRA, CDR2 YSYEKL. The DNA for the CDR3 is TGCGCCAGCAGCCAAGATTCTAGCGGGGGTACGACCCGGTACTTC. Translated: CASSQDSSGGTTRYF.

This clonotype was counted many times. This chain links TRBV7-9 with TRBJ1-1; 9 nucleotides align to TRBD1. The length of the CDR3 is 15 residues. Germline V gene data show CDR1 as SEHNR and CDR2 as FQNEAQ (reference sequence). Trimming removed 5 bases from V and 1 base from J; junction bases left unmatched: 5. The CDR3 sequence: CASSPLDRGNTEAFF. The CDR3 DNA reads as TGTGCCAGCAGCCCCTTGGACAGGGGGAACACTGAAGCTTTCTTT.